This entry is about one T cell receptor beta chain. Its antigen is not identified. A read error may be the cause here, since a much bigger clone is one base away. This sample was taken from a study of breast tumors, draining lymph nodes, adjacent tissues. Overall study findings and caveats: Compared with lymph nodes, tumors were less diverse; compared with nontumor tissue, more.

In TCRdb, the multiplex PCR reads were re-called with MiXCR into one record per CDR3 protein. This sample has about 140,000 distinct CDR3 sequences, with around 22% found just once. Trimming shortened V by 4 bases and J by 3 bases, and 8 bases separated the two germline ends. This CDR3 comprises 13 residues. Germline lookup yields CDR1 PRHDT and CDR2 FYEKMQ (reference sequence). Breast cancer patients provided tissue from their axillary draining lymph nodes. The V call is TRBV13, the J call TRBJ2-3; D is undetermined. The origin of this receptor is a female donor with breast cancer. Some clones in this sample may be carry-over from other donors' samples. The sample comprised axillary lymph node tissue. The CDR3 loop is CASSWWTTDTQYF. The DNA for the CDR3 is TGTGCCAGCAGCTGGTGGACGACAGATACGCAGTATTTT.